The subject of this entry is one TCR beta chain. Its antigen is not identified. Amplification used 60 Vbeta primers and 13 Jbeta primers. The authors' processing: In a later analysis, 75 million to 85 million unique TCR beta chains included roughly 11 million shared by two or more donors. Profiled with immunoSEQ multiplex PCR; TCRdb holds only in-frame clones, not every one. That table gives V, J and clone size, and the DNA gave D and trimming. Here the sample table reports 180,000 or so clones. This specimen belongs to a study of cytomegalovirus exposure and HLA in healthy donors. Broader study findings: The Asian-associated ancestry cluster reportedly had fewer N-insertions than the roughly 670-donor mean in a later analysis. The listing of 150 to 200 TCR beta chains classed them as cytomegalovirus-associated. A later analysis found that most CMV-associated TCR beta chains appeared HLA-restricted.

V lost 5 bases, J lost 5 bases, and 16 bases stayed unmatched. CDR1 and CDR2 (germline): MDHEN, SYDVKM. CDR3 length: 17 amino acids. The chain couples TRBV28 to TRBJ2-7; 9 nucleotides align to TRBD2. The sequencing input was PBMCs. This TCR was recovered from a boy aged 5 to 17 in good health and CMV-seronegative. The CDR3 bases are TGTGCCAGCAGTAGCCCCCGTGGCGGGAGGGCCAGGAACGAGCAGTACTTC. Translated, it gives CASSSPRGGRARNEQYF. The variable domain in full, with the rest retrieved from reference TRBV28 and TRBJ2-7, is DVKVTQSSRYLVKRTGEKVFLECVQDMDHENMFWYRQDPGLGLRLIYFSYDVKMKEKGDIPEGYSVSREKKERFSLILESASTNQTSMYLCASSSPRGGRARNEQYFGPGTRLTVT.